One and the same sample provided the 3 T cell receptor beta chains below, sequenced in a study of blood T cell repertoires in COVID-19. Using immunoSEQ multiplex PCR, the repertoire was profiled, and TCRdb retains in-frame clones only, with some absent. The sample lists about 69,000 clones, approximately 78% occurring once. Sequencing was done on a sample of peripheral blood. The source of these receptors is a human donor in a cohort sampled during active COVID-19.

The chain combines TRBV7-3 with TRBJ2-3; 7 nucleotides line up with TRBD2. CDR1 and CDR2 (germline): SGHTA, FQGTGA. This CDR3 has 15 residues. V was clipped by 5 bases and J by 4 bases; unmatched bases: 9. CDR3 sequence reads: CASSMTSQRADTQYF. CDR3 DNA sequence: TGTGCCAGCAGCATGACTAGCCAGAGGGCAGATACGCAGTATTTT.

This clone was observed a single time. The rearrangement links TRBV5-6 to TRBJ2-7; 10 bases line up with TRBD1. Germline loops: CDR1 SGHDT, CDR2 YYEEEE. The V gene end was trimmed by 4 bases and the J gene end by 2 bases; junction bases not matched to a gene: 6. This CDR3 has 15 residues. This chain's CDR3 is CASSPGQGIPYEQYF. CDR3 DNA sequence: TGTGCCAGCAGCCCGGGACAGGGGATCCCCTACGAGCAGTACTTC.

The gene calls are TRBV5-5 and TRBJ2-7; D possibly corresponds to TRBD1 (6 bases). Trimming stripped 0 bases from V and 4 bases from J, with 11 bases between. Germline CDR1 and CDR2: SGHKS and YYEKEE (reference sequence). The CDR3 runs to 14 residues. CDR3 loop: CASSLGGLEYEQYF. The DNA of the CDR3 is TGTGCCAGCAGCTTGGGGGGGCTAGAGTACGAGCAGTACTTC.